The 20 T cell receptor beta chains listed next were all sequenced from one sample in a study of CD8+ T cells in alopecia areata. Treatment noted: oral pan-JAK inhibitor, 5-10 mg twice daily. The authors extracted RNA and reverse transcribed it into cDNA as the sequencing template. The repertoire was sequenced with immunoSEQ multiplex PCR; TCRdb's copy has only in-frame clones and lacks some. The profile shows approximately 280,000 clones, over 45% of them singletons. Sequencing was performed on CD4+ T cells sorted from blood, taken at week 24, from a patient treated with tofacitinib. These receptors all stem from a human donor with alopecia areata.

This clone was detected only a few times. The chain combines TRBV2 with TRBJ2-3; D is ambiguous. The CDR3 length is 15 residues. V lost 6 bases to trimming and J lost 2 bases, with 15 bases between them. Per germline, CDR1 SNHLY and CDR2 FYNNEI. The DNA of the CDR3 is TGTGCCAGCAGGCCTACGGTAGCTGCCACAGATACGCAGTATTTT. Protein: CASRPTVAATDTQYF.

The rearrangement uses TRBV29-1 and TRBJ1-2; TRBD1 matches at 7 bases. CDR3 length: 12 residues. The trim removed 7 bases at V and 9 bases at J, leaving 11 bases unmatched. Germline CDR1 SQVTM, CDR2 ANQGSEA. The CDR3 sequence is CSANSGTERYTF. CDR3 in DNA: TGCAGCGCTAACTCCGGGACAGAACGCTACACCTTC.

This rearrangement joins TRBV5-1 to TRBJ2-3; D unresolved. This CDR3 is 15 amino acids long. V lost 0 bases, J lost 1 base, and 9 bases lay in between. The V gene's germline CDR1 is SGHRS and CDR2 YFSETQ. CDR3 DNA: TGCGCCAGCAGCTTGGAATGGGCCGGCACAGATACGCAGTATTTT. Encoded protein: CASSLEWAGTDTQYF.

J is TRBJ2-1 and V is TRBV28; 9 bases are a match to TRBD1. CDR3 length: 15 residues. The V gene's germline CDR1 is MDHEN and CDR2 SYDVKM. After removal of 3 bases from V and 3 bases from J, the junction contained 3 bases not matched to a gene. CDR3 protein: CASSFGTGHYNEQFF. Here the CDR3 DNA reads TGTGCCAGCAGTTTTGGGACAGGGCACTACAATGAGCAGTTCTTC.

In this sample, this clone turned up a few times. The V gene is TRBV30, the J gene TRBJ1-2; 10 positions agree with TRBD1. In germline, CDR1 is GTSNPN, CDR2 SVGIG (reference sequence). J gave up 3 bases and V 3 bases, and 16 bases lay outside the gene matches. The CDR3 is made up of 18 amino acids. The chain's CDR3 is CAWRSVASTGGEHYGYTF. In DNA form, the CDR3 reads TGTGCCTGGAGAAGTGTCGCTTCGACAGGGGGCGAACACTATGGCTACACCTTC.

V and J are TRBV7-2 and TRBJ2-7; D is unclear. Germline values: CDR1 SGHTA, CDR2 FQGNSA. V was cut by 5 bases and J by 0 bases, with 5 bases left in between. The CDR3 runs to 12 residues. The CDR3 loop is CASSRISYEQYF. The CDR3 nucleotides are TGTGCCAGCAGCCGTATCTCCTACGAGCAGTACTTC.

V gene TRBV15 combines with J gene TRBJ1-2, with a tentative D call TRBD1 (6 bases). This CDR3 spans 14 amino acids. Trimming stripped 5 bases from V and 1 base from J, with 11 bases between. In germline, CDR1 is LNHNV, CDR2 YYDKDF (reference sequence). The CDR3: CATSSYRDNYGYTF. The CDR3 region has the DNA TGTGCCACCAGCTCCTACAGGGATAACTATGGCTACACCTTC.

The J gene is TRBJ1-3, the V gene TRBV30; possibly TRBD1 for D (5 bases). The CDR3 has 14 amino acids. V gave up 2 bases and J gave up 2 bases, with 10 bases separating them. Germline V gene sequence: CDR1 GTSNPN, CDR2 SVGIG (reference sequence). CDR3 in amino acids: CAWSPRRAGNTIYF. The DNA for the CDR3 is TGTGCCTGGAGTCCCCGCAGGGCTGGAAACACCATATATTTT.

The chain couples TRBV6-1 to TRBJ1-1, with 7 nucleotides matching TRBD1. V was clipped by 6 bases and J by 5 bases; unmatched bases: 6. In germline, CDR1 is MNHNS, CDR2 SASEGT. This CDR3 region has 13 residues. The CDR3 sequence: CASSLDRVTEAFF. Here the CDR3 DNA reads TGTGCCAGCAGCTTAGACAGGGTAACTGAAGCTTTCTTT.

The J gene is TRBJ2-5, the V gene TRBV28; D is possibly TRBD2 (6 bases). The CDR3 extends over 11 amino acids. Germline-derived CDR1 and CDR2 are MDHEN and SYDVKM. The V gene lost 10 bases and the J gene lost 7 bases, with 13 bases spanning the gap. The CDR3 is CATSRGMTQYF. The CDR3 DNA sequence: TGTGCCACATCTCGGGGGATGACCCAGTACTTC.

The V and J genes are TRBV19 and TRBJ1-2, with D unresolved. The CDR3 runs 13 residues. Per the germline V gene, CDR1 is LNHDA and CDR2 is SQIVND (reference sequence). V lost 5 bases, J lost 0 bases, and 7 bases lay in between. The CDR3 DNA follows: TGTGCCAGTAGTGTCACAGCTAACTATGGCTACACCTTC. As protein: CASSVTANYGYTF.

There are a few counts of this clone. The CDR3 region has the DNA TGCAGCGTTGTAGGACTAGTATCGTCCGGGGAGCTGTTTTTT. This codes for CSVVGLVSSGELFF. This chain links TRBV29-1 with TRBJ2-2; TRBD2 matches 7 bases. The J segment lost 6 bases and the V segment lost 4 bases, leaving 8 bases of the junction unmatched. Looked up from germline, CDR1 is SQVTM and CDR2 is ANQGSEA. This CDR3 region has 14 residues.

This chain links TRBV4-2 with TRBJ1-2; D gene ambiguous. The germline V gene encodes CDR1 LGHNA and CDR2 YNFKEQ. V was shortened by 4 bases and J by 4 bases, with 16 bases between the two germline ends. The CDR3 loop spans 15 amino acids. CDR3 DNA: TGTGCCAGCAGCCCTGAGGGCGGAAGTCTCTATGGCTACACCTTC. Amino acid sequence: CASSPEGGSLYGYTF.

This clone was seen ten or more times. This chain joins TRBV7-9 and TRBJ1-1; 9 positions match TRBD1. This CDR3 spans 14 amino acids. Trimming cost V 5 bases and J 7 bases; bases outside gene matches: 8. The germline V gene encodes CDR1 SEHNR and CDR2 FQNEAQ (reference sequence). The CDR3 is CASSLTQGANEAFF. The DNA for the CDR3 is TGTGCCAGCAGCCTTACACAGGGGGCGAATGAAGCTTTCTTT.

This clone has a handful of counts. This rearrangement joins TRBV29-1 to TRBJ2-1; 7 bases line up with TRBD1. Germline loops: CDR1 SQVTM, CDR2 ANQGSEA. The CDR3 loop spans 13 amino acids. After removal of 4 bases from V and 7 bases from J, the junction contained 7 bases not matched to a gene. The CDR3 loop is CSVARGQRNEQFF. CDR3 nucleotides: TGCAGCGTTGCAAGGGGGCAAAGAAATGAGCAGTTCTTC.

This clone turned up a few times. The gene calls are TRBV11-2 and TRBJ2-5, with D possibly called TRBD1 or TRBD2 (5 bases each). V gave up 1 base and J gave up 1 base, with 10 bases separating them. The germline gives CDR1 SGHAT, CDR2 FQNNGV. The CDR3 runs 15 residues. The CDR3 loop is CASSLGGFGQETQYF. The CDR3 DNA is TGTGCCAGCAGCTTAGGGGGGTTCGGCCAAGAGACCCAGTACTTC.

V gene TRBV2 combines with J gene TRBJ2-3; the D gene is possibly TRBD2 (6 bases). The CDR3 is 15 residues long. The V gene's germline CDR1 is SNHLY and CDR2 FYNNEI. The V gene lost 7 bases and the J gene lost 2 bases, with 16 bases spanning the gap. The CDR3 bases are TGTGCCAGCAAGGAACTAGCAGCCGACACAGATACGCAGTATTTT. Amino acid sequence: CASKELAADTDTQYF.

V usage is TRBV29-1 and J usage is TRBJ2-3; D gene ambiguous. The CDR3 runs 13 residues. The ends were cut back, 4 bases at V and 1 base at J, with 9 bases in the middle. CDR1 SQVTM and CDR2 ANQGSEA come from the germline V gene. The CDR3 region is CSVVGLRTDTQYF. The CDR3 nucleotides are TGCAGCGTTGTAGGGCTTCGCACAGATACGCAGTATTTT.

The V and J genes are TRBV6-5 and TRBJ2-5; D remains unclear. The V and J ends lost 0 bases and 5 bases respectively, with 10 bases between them. Germline values: CDR1 MNHEY, CDR2 SVGAGI. CDR3 length: 14 residues. CDR3: CASSYSGYVETQYF. In nucleotides, the CDR3 is TGTGCCAGCAGTTACTCCGGTTATGTGGAGACCCAGTACTTC.

The genes are TRBV29-1 and TRBJ1-2, with D unclear. CDR3 length equals 11 residues. V was pared by 6 bases and J by 0 bases, with 5 bases between. Germline loops: CDR1 SQVTM, CDR2 ANQGSEA. The DNA of the CDR3 is TGCAGCGTAACAACTAACTATGGCTACACCTTC. The encoded protein is CSVTTNYGYTF.